These 20 T cell receptor beta chains came from one sample sequenced in a study of brain metastases from non-small cell lung cancer. Here immunoSEQ multiplex PCR was the method, and the copy in TCRdb shows in-frame clones only, minus some. Among several thousand clones listed, around four fifths were seen once. Sequences were obtained from primary lung tumor tissue. The source of these receptors is a donor at least 40 years old with non-small cell lung cancer.

The chain combines TRBV6-1 with TRBJ1-1; a weak D match, TRBD1 (6 bases). V shed 3 bases and J shed 7 bases, with 18 bases lying between them. In germline, CDR1 is MNHNS, CDR2 SASEGT. The CDR3 is 15 residues long. CDR3 sequence (DNA): TGTGCCAGCAGTGATACGGCACAGGGAGACATTGAAGCTTTCTTT. Translated: CASSDTAQGDIEAFF.

The rearrangement links TRBV5-6 to TRBJ1-1; D is undetermined. From germline, CDR1 is SGHDT and CDR2 YYEEEE. CDR3 length: 15 residues. V lost 2 bases and J lost 3, with 14 bases in between. CDR3 in amino acids: CASSLGPELHTEAFF. CDR3 coding DNA: TGTGCCAGCAGCTTAGGTCCAGAACTACACACTGAAGCTTTCTTT.

The chain carries TRBV7-3 and TRBJ2-5; a weak D match, TRBD1 (5 bases). V lost 0 bases and J 6 bases, leaving 8 bases between the germline ends. The CDR3 spans 13 residues. Germline V lookup: CDR1 SGHTA, CDR2 FQGTGA. Written as DNA, the CDR3 is TGTGCCAGCAGCTTAACGAAGGGGAAGACCCAGTACTTC. Its translation: CASSLTKGKTQYF.

The J gene is TRBJ1-2, the V gene TRBV6-5; 7 nucleotides align to TRBD1. After removal of 6 bases from V and 4 bases from J, the junction contained 5 bases not matched to a gene. Per germline, CDR1 MNHEY and CDR2 SVGAGI. The CDR3 has 13 amino acids. The CDR3 DNA follows: TGTGCCAGCAGCGAGGGGGCAGGCTATGGCTACACCTTC. It translates to CASSEGAGYGYTF.

The chain recombines TRBV29-1 with TRBJ1-1; no clear D. The CDR3 has 15 amino acids. V lost 7 bases to trimming and J lost 6 bases, with 24 bases between them. Germline V gene data show CDR1 as SQVTM and CDR2 as ANQGSEA. The CDR3 is CSAIPTPDKGAEAFF. CDR3 DNA: TGCAGCGCAATACCCACTCCAGACAAGGGAGCTGAAGCTTTCTTT.

This clone was seen more than once but under ten times. The chain has TRBV5-1 and TRBJ1-2, with D uncertain. The CDR3 extends over 15 amino acids. Germline assignment: CDR1 SGHRS and CDR2 YFSETQ. Trimming removed 0 bases from V and 4 bases from J, with 13 bases in between. This chain's CDR3 is CASSLDYLLGYGYTF. The CDR3 coding sequence is TGCGCCAGCAGCTTGGATTATCTGCTTGGCTATGGCTACACCTTC.

The V and J genes are TRBV5-1 and TRBJ2-2; a weak D match, TRBD2 (5 bases). CDR3 length equals 15 residues. From germline, CDR1 is SGHRS and CDR2 YFSETQ. V lost 0 bases, J lost 4 bases, and 10 bases lay in between. The CDR3 region has the DNA TGCGCCAGCAGCTTGGGGACTTTAATCACCGGGGAGCTGTTTTTT. Translation: CASSLGTLITGELFF.

The chain joins TRBV5-4 to TRBJ1-2; TRBD1 aligns across 8 bases. This CDR3 has 15 amino acids. The V segment lost 4 bases and the J segment 5 bases; nucleotides outside the gene matches: 10. Germline V CDR1 and CDR2: SGHNT, YYREEE (reference sequence). This CDR3 reads CASSKGQESVYGYTF. The CDR3 coding sequence is TGTGCCAGCAGCAAGGGACAGGAGTCCGTTTATGGCTACACCTTC.

This clone was found once. The chain combines TRBV5-6 with TRBJ1-2, with D possibly matching TRBD1 (5 bases). The CDR3 length is 17 residues. The V end lost 5 bases, the J end lost 3 bases, and 23 bases lay between the germline ends. CDR1 SGHDT and CDR2 YYEEEE come from the germline V gene. Here the CDR3 DNA reads TGTGCCAGCAGTTTGACCAAAGGCGGAGGGGATGACTATGGCTACACCTTC. Translation gives CASSLTKGGGDDYGYTF.

The chain joins TRBV12-3 or TRBV12-4 to TRBJ1-2, with TRBD1 as a possible D gene (5 bases). Trimming stripped 3 bases from V and 6 bases from J, with 11 bases between. This CDR3 contains 13 residues. The CDR3 DNA is TGTGCCAGCAGTTTGAGCAGGGTGAATGGCTACACCTTC. The encoded protein is CASSLSRVNGYTF.

V is TRBV19 and J is TRBJ2-1; a weak D match, TRBD2 (6 bases). V lost 6 bases and J 7 bases, leaving 13 bases between the germline ends. In germline, CDR1 is LNHDA, CDR2 SQIVND (reference sequence). The CDR3 is 13 amino acids. For the CDR3, the DNA is TGTGCCAGTAGGGAGGGCCTCGGGAATGAGCAGTTCTTC. Its translation: CASREGLGNEQFF. Complete variable domain (other parts from reference TRBV19 and TRBJ2-1): DGGITQSPKYLFRKEGQNVTLSCEQNLNHDAMYWYRQDPGQGLRLIYYSQIVNDFQKGDIAEGYSVSREKKESFPLTVTSAQKNPTAFYLCASREGLGNEQFFGPGTRLTVL.

The V and J genes are TRBV6-2 or TRBV6-3 and TRBJ2-3; tentative D call: TRBD2 (5 bases). Deletions cut 6 bases from V and 1 base from J, with 14 bases between. Germline CDR1 reads MNHEY; CDR2 reads SVGEGT. The CDR3 is 15 residues long. CDR3 bases: TGTGCCAGCAGCGACGGGAAGGTGGGCACAGATACGCAGTATTTT. This translates into CASSDGKVGTDTQYF.

The CDR3 sequence is CASSERRGGGFSTDTQYF. Here the CDR3 DNA reads TGTGCCAGCAGTGAACGGAGGGGCGGGGGCTTCAGCACAGATACGCAGTATTTT. This rearrangement joins TRBV2 to TRBJ2-3; D might be TRBD2 (7 bases). Germline CDR1 reads SNHLY; CDR2 reads FYNNEI. V shed 2 bases and J shed 0 bases, with 18 bases lying between them. CDR3 length: 18 residues.

The chain combines TRBV7-9 with TRBJ1-3; D remains ambiguous. The CDR3 consists of 14 residues. Germline V CDR1 and CDR2: SEHNR, FQNEAQ (reference sequence). V was pared by 2 bases and J by 3 bases, with 8 bases between. The CDR3 protein is CASSLIGLGNTIYF. In DNA, the CDR3 is TGTGCCAGCAGCTTAATCGGCCTTGGAAACACCATATATTTT.

As concerns this clone: The junction departs from the called germline gene at one end, perhaps through a read error. Distinct nucleotide sequences in the sample also encode this CDR3. The gene calls are TRBV11-3 and TRBJ1-2; weak D call: TRBD1 (6 bases). The CDR3 runs to 12 residues. CDR1 and CDR2 from the germline V gene are SGHNT and YENEEA. In DNA form, the CDR3 reads TGTGCCAGTAGCTTAGGACCCGGGACATACACCTTC. This sequence encodes CASSLGPGTYTF.

J is TRBJ2-7 and V is TRBV2; no firm D call. The V end lost 6 bases, the J end lost 1 base, and 13 bases lay between the germline ends. Germline CDR1 SNHLY, CDR2 FYNNEI. The CDR3 totals 14 residues. CDR3 protein: CASRGQLTSYEQYF. In DNA form, the CDR3 reads TGTGCCAGCAGGGGTCAATTGACTTCCTACGAGCAGTACTTC.

The chain joins TRBV11-3 to TRBJ2-7; D gene uncertain. Trimming left V 6 bases short and J 0 bases short, with 9 bases between. The CDR3 is made up of 13 amino acids. Germline V gene data show CDR1 as SGHNT and CDR2 as YENEEA. CDR3 sequence (DNA): TGTGCCAGCAGTAAAGGCGCCTCCTACGAGCAGTACTTC. It encodes CASSKGASYEQYF.

Of note for this clone: This may be a read error, as it is one base from a much larger clone. V usage is TRBV5-8 and J usage is TRBJ1-6; TRBD1 is a possible D gene (5 bases). V was pared by 5 bases and J by 9 bases, with 27 bases between. This CDR3 is built from 18 residues. The germline gives CDR1 SGHTS, CDR2 YDEGEE. CDR3 loop: CASSHSRRERGSGSPLHF. CDR3 DNA: TGTGCCAGCAGTCACTCACGCCGGGAGAGGGGAAGCGGTTCACCCCTCCACTTT.

The V call is TRBV18, the J call TRBJ2-5; possibly TRBD1 for D (8 bases). Per the germline V gene, CDR1 is KGHSH and CDR2 is LQKENI. The CDR3 length is 14 residues. Trimming left V 6 bases short and J 5 bases short, with 16 bases between. CDR3 in amino acids: CASSRTGREETQYF. The CDR3 nucleotides are TGTGCCAGCTCCCGGACAGGGAGGGAGGAGACCCAGTACTTC. The full variable domain, in which reference TRBV18 and TRBJ2-5 provide the parts outside the CDR3, is NAGVMQNPRHLVRRRGQEARLRCSPMKGHSHVYWYRQLPEEGLKFMVYLQKENIIDESGMPKERFSAEFPKEGPSILRIQQVVRGDSAAYFCASSRTGREETQYFGPGTRLLVL.

The rearrangement uses TRBV7-3 and TRBJ2-2; 9 bases fit TRBD1. The germline V gene has CDR1 SGHTA and CDR2 FQGTGA. This CDR3 is built from 19 residues. V shed 2 bases, J shed 5 bases, and the junction held 15 bases outside the gene matches. The CDR3 sequence is CASSLYGPDRDRDTGELFF. The CDR3 DNA follows: TGTGCCAGCAGCTTATATGGTCCGGACCGGGACAGGGATACCGGGGAGCTGTTTTTT. The whole variable domain, filled in from reference TRBV7-3 and TRBJ2-2, reads GAGVSQTPSNKVTEKGKYVELRCDPISGHTALYWYRQSLGQGPEFLIYFQGTGAADDSGLPNDRFFAVRPEGSVSTLKIQRTERGDSAVYLCASSLYGPDRDRDTGELFFGEGSRLTVL.